The T cell receptor beta chain under discussion was sequenced for a study of blood T cell repertoires in COVID-19. Study background: Whether acute or convalescent, the COVID-19 samples came from the United States, Italy and Spain. PBMCs, B-cell-depleted T cells, or T cells provided the cDNA or gDNA that made up the material.

In the source study's methods: Reference gene primers were amplified, and this amplification served to estimate nucleated cell counts. The method was immunoSEQ multiplex PCR; TCRdb's version includes in-frame clones alone and lacks a portion of them. V and J calls and clone size are those listed in that table; D and trimming were worked out from the DNA. There are about 670,000 clones in the sample; 90% occur only once, and under 0.3% lies in the top ten. This clone appeared once. Sequencing used peripheral blood. The origin of this receptor is a woman between 18 and 29 years old with acute or convalescent COVID-19.

CDR3 loop: CSASTGAEVSGYTF. In nucleotides, the CDR3 is TGCAGTGCTAGTACAGGGGCAGAGGTTTCTGGCTACACCTTC. The chain is built from TRBV20-1 and TRBJ1-2; 7 positions match TRBD1. This CDR3 is 14 amino acids long. Germline trimming cut 3 bases from V and 7 bases from J; bases unmatched to any gene: 11. The germline V gene encodes CDR1 DFQATT and CDR2 SNEGSKA (reference sequence).